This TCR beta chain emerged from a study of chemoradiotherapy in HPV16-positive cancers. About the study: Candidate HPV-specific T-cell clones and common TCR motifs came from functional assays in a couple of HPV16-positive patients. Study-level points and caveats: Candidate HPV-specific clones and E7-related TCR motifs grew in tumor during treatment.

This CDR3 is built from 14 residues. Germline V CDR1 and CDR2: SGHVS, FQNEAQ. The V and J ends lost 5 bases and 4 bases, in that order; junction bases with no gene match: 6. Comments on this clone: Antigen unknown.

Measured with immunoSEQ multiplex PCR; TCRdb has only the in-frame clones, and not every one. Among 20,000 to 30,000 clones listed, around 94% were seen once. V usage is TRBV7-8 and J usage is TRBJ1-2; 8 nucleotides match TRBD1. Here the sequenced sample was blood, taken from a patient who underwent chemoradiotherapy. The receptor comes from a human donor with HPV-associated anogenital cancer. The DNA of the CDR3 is TGTGCCAGCAGCGTCCGGACAGGGCCCTATGGCTACACCTTC. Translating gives CASSVRTGPYGYTF.